The entry below gives a single T cell receptor (beta chain) sequence along with its context. The sample is drawn from a study of molecular identifiers for immune sequencing clone quantification. In TCRdb, the PCR reads were re-called with MiXCR into one record per CDR3 protein. The table lists about 510,000 distinct CDR3 sequences, under 30% of them singletons. This TCR derives from a human donor in good health. Some libraries in this study had Jurkat cell RNA spiked in. The specimen sequenced was naive CD8+ T cells from blood, with Jurkat cell RNA spiked in. Subset of the sample: FACS-sorted CD8+CD4-CCR7+CD45RA+ naive T cells.

CDR3 residues: CASSEEGGPYNEQFF. Here the CDR3 DNA reads TGTGCCAGCAGTGAGGAGGGGGGACCATACAATGAGCAGTTCTTC. This chain joins TRBV6-4 and TRBJ2-1; D possibly matches TRBD1 or TRBD2 (6 bases each). Between the trimmed V and J ends, which lost 3 bases and 4 bases, there was a span of 13 bases. The CDR3 totals 15 residues. CDR1 MRHNA and CDR2 SNTAGT come from the germline V gene.